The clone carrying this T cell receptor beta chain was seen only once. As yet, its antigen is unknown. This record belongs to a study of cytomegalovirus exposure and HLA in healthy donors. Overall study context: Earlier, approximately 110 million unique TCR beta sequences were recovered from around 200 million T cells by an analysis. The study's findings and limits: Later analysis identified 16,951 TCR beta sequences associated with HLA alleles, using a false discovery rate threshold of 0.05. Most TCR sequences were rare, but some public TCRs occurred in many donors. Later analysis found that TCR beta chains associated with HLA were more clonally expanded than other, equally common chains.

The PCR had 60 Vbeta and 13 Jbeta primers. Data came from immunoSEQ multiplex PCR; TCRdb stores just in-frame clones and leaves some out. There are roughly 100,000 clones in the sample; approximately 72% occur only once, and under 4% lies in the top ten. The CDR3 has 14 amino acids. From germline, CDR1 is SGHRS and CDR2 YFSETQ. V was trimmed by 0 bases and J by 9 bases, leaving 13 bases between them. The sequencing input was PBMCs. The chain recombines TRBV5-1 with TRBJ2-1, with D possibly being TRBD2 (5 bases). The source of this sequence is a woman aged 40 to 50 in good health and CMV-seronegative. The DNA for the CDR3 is TGCGCCAGCAGCTTGGGGACTTACCTAGGTGAGCAGTTCTTC. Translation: CASSLGTYLGEQFF.